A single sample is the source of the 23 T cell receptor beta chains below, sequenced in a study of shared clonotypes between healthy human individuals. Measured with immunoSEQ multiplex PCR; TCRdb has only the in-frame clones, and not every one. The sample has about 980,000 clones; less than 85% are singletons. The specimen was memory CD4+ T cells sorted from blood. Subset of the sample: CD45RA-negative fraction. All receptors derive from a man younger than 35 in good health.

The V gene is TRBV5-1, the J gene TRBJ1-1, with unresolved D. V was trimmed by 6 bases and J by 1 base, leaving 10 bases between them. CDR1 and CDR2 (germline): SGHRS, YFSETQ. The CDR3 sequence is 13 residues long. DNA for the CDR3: TGCGCCAGCAAGGTTGGCGGGAACACTGAAGCTTTCTTT. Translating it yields CASKVGGNTEAFF.

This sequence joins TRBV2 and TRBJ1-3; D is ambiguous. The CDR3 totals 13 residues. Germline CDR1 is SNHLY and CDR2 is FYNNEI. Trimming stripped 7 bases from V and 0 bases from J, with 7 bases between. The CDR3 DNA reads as TGTGCCAGCATGTTCGGCTCTGGAAACACCATATATTTT. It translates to CASMFGSGNTIYF.

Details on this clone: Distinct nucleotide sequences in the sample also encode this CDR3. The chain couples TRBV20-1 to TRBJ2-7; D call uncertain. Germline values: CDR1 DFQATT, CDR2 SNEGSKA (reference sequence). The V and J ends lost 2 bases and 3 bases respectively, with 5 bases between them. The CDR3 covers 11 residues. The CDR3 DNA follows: TGCAGTGCTAGATCGGGCTACGAGCAGTACTTC. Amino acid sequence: CSARSGYEQYF.

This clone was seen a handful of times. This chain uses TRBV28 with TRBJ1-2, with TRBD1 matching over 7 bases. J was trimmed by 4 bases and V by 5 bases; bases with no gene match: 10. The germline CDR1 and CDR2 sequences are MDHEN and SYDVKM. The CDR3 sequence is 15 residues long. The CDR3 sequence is CASSPPGGQLYGYTF. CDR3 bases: TGTGCCAGCAGTCCCCCAGGGGGACAGCTCTATGGCTACACCTTC.

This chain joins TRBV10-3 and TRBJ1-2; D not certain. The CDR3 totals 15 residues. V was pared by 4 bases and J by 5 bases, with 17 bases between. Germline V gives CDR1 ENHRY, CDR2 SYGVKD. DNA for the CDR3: TGTGCCATCAGTGGGACCCAGGAAGCCCTTTATGGCTACACCTTC. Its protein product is CAISGTQEALYGYTF.

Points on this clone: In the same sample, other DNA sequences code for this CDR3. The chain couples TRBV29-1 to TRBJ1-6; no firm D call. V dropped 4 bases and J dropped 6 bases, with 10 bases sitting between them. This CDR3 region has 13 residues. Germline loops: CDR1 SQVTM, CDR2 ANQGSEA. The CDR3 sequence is CSVAGGPNSPLHF. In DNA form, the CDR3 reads TGCAGCGTTGCAGGAGGCCCTAATTCACCCCTCCACTTT. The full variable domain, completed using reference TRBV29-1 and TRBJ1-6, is SAVISQKPSRDICQRGTSLTIQCQVDSQVTMMFWYRQQPGQSLTLIATANQGSEATYESGFVIDKFPISRPNLTFSTLTVSNMSPEDSSIYLCSVAGGPNSPLHFGNGTRLTVT.

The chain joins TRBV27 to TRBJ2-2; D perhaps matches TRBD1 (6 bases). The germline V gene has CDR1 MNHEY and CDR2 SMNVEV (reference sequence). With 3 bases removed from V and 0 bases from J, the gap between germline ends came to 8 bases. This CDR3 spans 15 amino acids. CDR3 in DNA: TGTGCCAGCAGTTTTGGGACAACGAACACCGGGGAGCTGTTTTTT. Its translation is CASSFGTTNTGELFF.

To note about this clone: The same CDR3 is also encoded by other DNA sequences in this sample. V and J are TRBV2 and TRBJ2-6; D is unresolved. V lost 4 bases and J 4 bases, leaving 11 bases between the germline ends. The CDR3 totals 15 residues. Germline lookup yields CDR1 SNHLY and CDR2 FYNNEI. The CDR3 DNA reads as TGTGCCAGCAGTGTCACGCGGTCCGGGGCCAACGTCCTGACTTTC. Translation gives CASSVTRSGANVLTF.

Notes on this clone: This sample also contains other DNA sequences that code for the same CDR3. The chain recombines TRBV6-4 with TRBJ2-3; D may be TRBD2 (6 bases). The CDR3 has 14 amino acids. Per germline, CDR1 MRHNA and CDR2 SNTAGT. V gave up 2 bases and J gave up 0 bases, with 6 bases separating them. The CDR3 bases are TGTGCCAGCAGTGACGGGACTAGCACAGATACGCAGTATTTT. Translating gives CASSDGTSTDTQYF.

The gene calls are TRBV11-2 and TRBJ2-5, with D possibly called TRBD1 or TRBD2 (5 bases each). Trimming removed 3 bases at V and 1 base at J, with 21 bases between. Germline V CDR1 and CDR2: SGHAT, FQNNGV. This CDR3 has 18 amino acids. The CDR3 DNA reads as TGTGCCAGCAGCTTCCAGGGAAGGGCAGGGAGAAGCCAAGAGACCCAGTACTTC. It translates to CASSFQGRAGRSQETQYF. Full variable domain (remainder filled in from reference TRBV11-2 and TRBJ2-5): EAGVAQSPRYKIIEKRQSVAFWCNPISGHATLYWYQQILGQGPKLLIQFQNNGVVDDSQLPKDRFSAERLKGVDSTLKIQPAKLEDSAVYLCASSFQGRAGRSQETQYFGPGTRLLVL.

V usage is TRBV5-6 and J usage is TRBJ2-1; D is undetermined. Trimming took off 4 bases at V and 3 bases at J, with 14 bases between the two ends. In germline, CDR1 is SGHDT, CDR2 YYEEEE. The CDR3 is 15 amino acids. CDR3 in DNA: TGTGCCAGCAGCCGAATTGACCAGGACTACAATGAGCAGTTCTTC. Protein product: CASSRIDQDYNEQFF. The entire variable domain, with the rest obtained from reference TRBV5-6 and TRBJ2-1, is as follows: DAGVTQSPTHLIKTRGQQVTLRCSPKSGHDTVSWYQQALGQGPQFIFQYYEEEERQRGNFPDRFSGHQFPNYSSELNVNALLLGDSALYLCASSRIDQDYNEQFFGPGTRLTVL.

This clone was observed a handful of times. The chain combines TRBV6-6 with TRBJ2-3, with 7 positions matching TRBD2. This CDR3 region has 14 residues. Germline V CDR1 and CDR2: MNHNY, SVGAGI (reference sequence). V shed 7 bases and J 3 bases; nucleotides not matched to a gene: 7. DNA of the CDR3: TGTGCCAGCACTAGACTAGCTGGGACAGATACGCAGTATTTT. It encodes CASTRLAGTDTQYF.

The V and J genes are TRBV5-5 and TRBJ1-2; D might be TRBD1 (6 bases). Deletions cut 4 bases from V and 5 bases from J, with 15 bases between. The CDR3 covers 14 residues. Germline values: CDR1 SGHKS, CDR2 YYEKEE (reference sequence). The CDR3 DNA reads TGTGCCAGCAGCCTCAGGGGAGTGGGTTATGGCTACACCTTC. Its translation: CASSLRGVGYGYTF.

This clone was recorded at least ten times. The CDR3 reads CASCPGQMSYEQYF. The CDR3 DNA sequence: TGTGCCAGCTGCCCCGGGCAAATGTCCTACGAGCAGTACTTC. The chain combines TRBV2 with TRBJ2-7; D uncertain. The CDR3 consists of 14 residues. CDR1 SNHLY and CDR2 FYNNEI come from the germline V gene. The V gene lost 8 bases and the J gene lost 1 base, with 15 bases spanning the gap.

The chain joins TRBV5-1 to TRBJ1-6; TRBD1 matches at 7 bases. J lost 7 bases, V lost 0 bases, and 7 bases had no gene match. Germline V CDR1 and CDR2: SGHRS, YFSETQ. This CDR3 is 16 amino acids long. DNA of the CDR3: TGCGCCAGCAGCTTGGAGGCAGGGGGTCCGAATTCACCCCTCCACTTT. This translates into CASSLEAGGPNSPLHF.

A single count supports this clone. The CDR3, as DNA: TGTGCCAGTACAACTAGCGAGGGTTTGTTCACCGGGGAGCTGTTTTTT. Protein product: CASTTSEGLFTGELFF. This chain joins TRBV19 and TRBJ2-2; 7 positions match TRBD2. CDR3 length: 16 residues. CDR1 LNHDA and CDR2 SQIVND come from the germline V gene (reference sequence). V shed 7 bases and J 4 bases; nucleotides not matched to a gene: 12.

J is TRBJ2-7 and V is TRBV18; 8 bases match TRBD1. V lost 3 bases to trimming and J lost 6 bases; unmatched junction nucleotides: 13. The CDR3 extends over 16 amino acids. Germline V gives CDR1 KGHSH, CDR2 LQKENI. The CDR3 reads CASSPQFKDRVREQYF. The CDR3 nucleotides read TGTGCCAGCTCACCCCAGTTTAAGGACAGGGTGCGCGAGCAGTACTTC. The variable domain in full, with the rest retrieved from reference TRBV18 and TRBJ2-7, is NAGVMQNPRHLVRRRGQEARLRCSPMKGHSHVYWYRQLPEEGLKFMVYLQKENIIDESGMPKERFSAEFPKEGPSILRIQQVVRGDSAAYFCASSPQFKDRVREQYFGPGTRLTVT.

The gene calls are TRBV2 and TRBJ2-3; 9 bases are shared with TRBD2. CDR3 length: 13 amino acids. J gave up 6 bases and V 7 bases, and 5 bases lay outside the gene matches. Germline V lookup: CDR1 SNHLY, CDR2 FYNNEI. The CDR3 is CASKAAGGDTQYF. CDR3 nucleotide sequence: TGTGCCAGCAAGGCAGCGGGGGGCGATACGCAGTATTTT.

The CDR3 loop reads CASSGTGFIKEEAFF. In DNA form, the CDR3 reads TGTGCCAGCAGCGGAACAGGGTTCATTAAGGAAGAAGCTTTCTTT. This chain links TRBV5-4 with TRBJ1-1; the D gene is possibly TRBD1 (6 bases). Trimming took off 4 bases at V and 8 bases at J, with 21 bases between the two ends. Germline assignment: CDR1 SGHNT and CDR2 YYREEE (reference sequence). The CDR3 length is 15 residues.

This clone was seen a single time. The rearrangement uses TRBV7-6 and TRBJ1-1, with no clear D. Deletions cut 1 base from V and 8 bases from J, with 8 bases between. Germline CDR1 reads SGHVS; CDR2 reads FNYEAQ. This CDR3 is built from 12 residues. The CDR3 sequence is CASSLEGSEAFF. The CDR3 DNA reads TGTGCCAGCAGCTTAGAAGGCAGCGAAGCTTTCTTT.

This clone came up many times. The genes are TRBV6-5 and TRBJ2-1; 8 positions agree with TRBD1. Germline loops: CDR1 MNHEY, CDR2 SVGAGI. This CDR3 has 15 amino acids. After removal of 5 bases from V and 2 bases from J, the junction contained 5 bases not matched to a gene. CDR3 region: CASSRDRGAYNEQFF. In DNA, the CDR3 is TGTGCCAGCAGTCGTGACAGGGGTGCCTACAATGAGCAGTTCTTC.

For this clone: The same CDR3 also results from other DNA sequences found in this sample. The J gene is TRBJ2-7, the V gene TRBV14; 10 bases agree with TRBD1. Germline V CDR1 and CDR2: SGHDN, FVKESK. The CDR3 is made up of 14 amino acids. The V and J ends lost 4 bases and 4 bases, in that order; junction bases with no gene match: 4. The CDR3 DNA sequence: TGTGCCAGCAGCCCAAGACAGGGGGCGTACGAGCAGTACTTC. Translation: CASSPRQGAYEQYF.

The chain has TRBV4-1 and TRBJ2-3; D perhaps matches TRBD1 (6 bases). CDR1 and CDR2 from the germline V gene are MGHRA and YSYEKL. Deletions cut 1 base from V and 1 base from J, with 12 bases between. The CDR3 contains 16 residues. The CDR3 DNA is TGCGCCAGCAGCCAAGGTAATGCAGGGGGCACAGATACGCAGTATTTT. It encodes CASSQGNAGGTDTQYF.